This T cell receptor (beta chain) was sequenced during a study of T cells in Graves' hyperthyroidism and ophthalmopathy. Unmatched junction bases numbered 6, after V lost 3 bases and J lost 6 bases. There are 14 residues in the CDR3. Germline assignment: CDR1 SGHTA and CDR2 FQGNSA. Amplified regions were TCR beta CDR3 sequences from RNA transcripts. TCR CDR3 underwent first-round RT-PCR with the HTBI primer set. From the multiplex PCR reads, TCRdb called clonotypes with MiXCR, one entry per CDR3 protein. The table records about 360,000 distinct CDR3 sequences, approximately 13% of them present only once.

The chain is built from TRBV7-2 and TRBJ2-3; 7 bases align to TRBD2. The source of this sequence is a woman between 18 and 29 years old with Graves' hyperthyroidism. The sequencing sample was made of blood. The CDR3 DNA sequence: TGTGCCAGCAGCTTGGGGGGGGGGAGGGATACGCAGTATTTT. This sequence encodes CASSLGGGRDTQYF.